This TCR beta chain stems from a study of blood T cells in healthy people across ages. Combining a sample-barcoded 5' primer with a J-beta primer mix, a second PCR ran for roughly 7 to 12 cycles. One entry per CDR3 protein, called by TCRdb with MiXCR from the 5' RACE reads. Among around 990,000 distinct CDR3 sequences listed, approximately 25% were seen once. Ten or more counts support this clonotype. Germline assignment: CDR1 PRHDT and CDR2 FYEKMQ (reference sequence). The V gene lost 5 bases and the J gene lost 0 bases, with 5 bases spanning the gap. The CDR3 is made up of 12 amino acids. These records were also assigned to another study, of T cells of mothers and their children.

The genes are TRBV13 and TRBJ2-7; D ambiguous. The clonotype comes from a girl aged 2-10 years in good health. The sequenced sample consisted of blood. As DNA, the CDR3 is TGTGCCAGCAGCGAAAGCTCCTACGAGCAGTACTTC. Protein sequence: CASSESSYEQYF.